These T cell receptor beta chains were read from a single sample in a study of blood T cell repertoires in COVID-19. Measured with immunoSEQ multiplex PCR; TCRdb has only the in-frame clones, and not every one. This table holds about 74,000 clones, approximately 80% found once. The specimen sequenced was peripheral blood. The receptor set was obtained from a human donor in a cohort sampled during active COVID-19. CDR3s include the opening cysteine and the closing phenylalanine or tryptophan. The order of the fields is V gene, J gene, CDR3 protein.

v_call: TRBV3-1/TRBV3-2
j_call: TRBJ2-1
cdr3_aa: CASSHTGVSYNEQFF

v_call: TRBV20-1
j_call: TRBJ2-7
cdr3_aa: CSASWRGARYEQYF

v_call: TRBV5-1
j_call: TRBJ1-2
cdr3_aa: CASSLRQGDRNYGYTF

v_call: TRBV5-8
j_call: TRBJ2-3
cdr3_aa: CASSWTGYLGTDTQYF

v_call: TRBV9
j_call: TRBJ2-1
cdr3_aa: CASSVTTSGGARSYNEQFF

v_call: TRBV30
j_call: TRBJ1-1
cdr3_aa: CAWSGTRDRGGDTEAFF

v_call: TRBV9
j_call: TRBJ2-5
cdr3_aa: CASSPGLAGQETQYF

v_call: TRBV28
j_call: TRBJ1-2
cdr3_aa: CASSLELNYGYTF

v_call: TRBV5-1
j_call: TRBJ1-5
cdr3_aa: CASSLSSEGNQPQHF

v_call: TRBV2
j_call: TRBJ1-6
cdr3_aa: CASSGRDSYNSPLHF

v_call: TRBV12-3/TRBV12-4
j_call: TRBJ1-2
cdr3_aa: CASSSDRGYGYTF

v_call: TRBV7-8
j_call: TRBJ1-1
cdr3_aa: CASSLIAGNTEAFF

v_call: TRBV6-6
j_call: TRBJ1-2
cdr3_aa: CASSYSRGGGYGYTF

v_call: TRBV7-3
j_call: TRBJ2-1
cdr3_aa: CASSAGLASEQFF

v_call: TRBV10-3
j_call: TRBJ2-1
cdr3_aa: CATHSGIAYNEQFF

v_call: TRBV19
j_call: TRBJ2-1
cdr3_aa: CASSPIRGGTYNEQFF

v_call: TRBV10-2
j_call: TRBJ2-7
cdr3_aa: CASSERRAYEQYF

v_call: TRBV9
j_call: TRBJ2-3
cdr3_aa: CASSVAGGSMDTQYF

v_call: TRBV9
j_call: TRBJ1-6
cdr3_aa: CASSPRTGVNSPLHF

v_call: TRBV7-9
j_call: TRBJ1-5
cdr3_aa: CASGQDSNQPQHF

v_call: TRBV7-9
j_call: TRBJ2-7
cdr3_aa: CASSDGTGNPYEQYF

v_call: TRBV7-6
j_call: TRBJ2-7
cdr3_aa: CASSRFEGEQYF

v_call: TRBV18
j_call: TRBJ2-1
cdr3_aa: CASSPTTSGGEEFF

v_call: TRBV29-1
j_call: TRBJ2-1
cdr3_aa: CSDNPTSGGRGEQFF

v_call: TRBV4-1
j_call: TRBJ2-3
cdr3_aa: CASSQSGTDTQYF

v_call: TRBV5-1
j_call: TRBJ2-3
cdr3_aa: CASSVGSSGGAQDTQYF